This entry concerns a single T cell receptor (beta chain). This clonotype was counted at least ten times. Its antigen has not been determined. Per-base quality was not reported, and no clone a single base away is much larger than it. The data were taken from a study of CD8+CD57+ T cells in acquired aplastic anemia (dated by TCRdb to about 2018). Broadly, across the study: DNA extracted from sorted CD4+ and CD8+ cells had a mean of approximately 3 ug, with a range of about 0.2 to 30 ug. CD8+CD57+ expansion was defined as a frequency above the mean frequency observed in healthy subjects. The study at large found these results: CD8+ Simpson's diversity did not differ significantly between patients and healthy controls (P=0.060). Although twenty-nine CD8+ CDR3 sequences were shared by patients and controls, these sequences appeared highly expressed in patients and within the immunodominant clones of patients.

Flow cytometry had shown CD8+CD57+ cell expansion in the patients selected for sequencing. Every patient had a diagnosis of severe acquired aplastic anemia based on International Study of Aplastic Anemia and Agranulocytosis and Camitta criteria. No patient had received any therapy when blood was sampled. TCR repertoires of sorted CD4+ and CD8+ blood T cells from severe aplastic anemia patients and healthy subjects were deep-sequenced in the study. Patients were enrolled under clinicaltrials.gov protocols 00001620, 01623167, 00001397, 00071045, 00081523 and 00961064 in the USA. Ficoll-Paque density gradient centrifugation was used to isolate peripheral blood mononuclear cells. Before DNA extraction, CD4+ and CD8+ T cells were sorted by FACS or by magnetic beads. Profiling of TCR beta VDJ combinations and CDR3 sequences used genomic DNA as the template. TCR repertoire sequencing was run on an Illumina HiSeq 2000. As for the authors' bioinformatics: Repertoires were assessed using TRBV/TRBJ rearrangement plots, CDR3 size and DJ length profiles, and Simpson's diversity index. The most abundant DNA sequence in the deep sequencing data was defined as the immunodominant clone. CDR3 amino acid sequences were screened for sharing across subjects and compared with published repertoires and the VDJdb database. TCRdb reprocessed the public reads (quality trimming at Q25 with fastp, clone calling with MiXCR) and kept in-frame beta chains. Each CDR3 protein gets just one entry, which takes the most common genes and DNA from the rows behind it. The V and J calls, along with clone size, are taken from TCRdb and not from the paper's own processing. In this sample the table shows 120,000 or so distinct CDR3 sequences, less than 50% of which occur a single time. About 2.6% of the sample goes to the ten largest clones.

Source material: sorted CD4+, CD8+, or CD8+CD57+ T cells (not recorded which) from PBMCs. The TCR was taken from a human donor with aplastic anemia.

CDR3 loop: CASSYAGTGGGYTF. DNA sequence: TGTGCCAGCAGTTACGCTGGGACAGGCGGGGGCTACACCTTC. The chain is assembled from TRBV6-5 and TRBJ1-2, with TRBD1 matching 8 junction bases. The CDR3 goes from the cysteine to the phenylalanine over 14 residues. The only DNA kept is the CDR3, 42 bases in frame from the first base. Here V drops 2 bases and J drops 8 bases, and the junction holds 7 bases not matched to any gene. Based on the germline V gene, the CDR1 and CDR2 sequences are MNHEY and SVGAGI.